Listed below are T cell receptor beta chains from one sample, sequenced in a study of cytomegalovirus exposure and HLA in healthy donors. Repertoires were generated with immunoSEQ multiplex PCR, while TCRdb's copy carries only in-frame clones and drops some. The sample has some 150,000 clones; around 84% are singletons. The sequenced sample consisted of PBMCs. These receptors were collected from a woman aged 18-35 years in good health and CMV-seronegative. CDR3s include the opening cysteine and the closing phenylalanine or tryptophan. The order of the fields is clone size, D gene, V gene, J gene, CDR3 DNA, CDR3 protein. A D gene is named only where the DNA matches it firmly. Some rows mark clone size as missing; the rest say once, few, many or name a class of expanded clone.

abundance: once; d_gene: TRBD2; v_gene: TRBV11-2; j_gene: TRBJ2-1; CDR3nt: TGTGCCAGCAGCTTAGGGACTAGCTCCTACAATGAGCAGTTCTTC; CDR3aa: CASSLGTSSYNEQFF
abundance: NA; d_gene: TRBD1; v_gene: TRBV6-1; j_gene: TRBJ1-2; CDR3nt: TGTGCCAGCAGTGGTCTACAGGGGACTGGCTACACCTTC; CDR3aa: CASSGLQGTGYTF
abundance: NA; d_gene: NA; v_gene: TRBV4-3; j_gene: TRBJ2-1; CDR3nt: TGCGCCAGCAGCCAAGATCGGTACCTCCTCCAGTTCTTC; CDR3aa: CASSQDRYLLQFF
abundance: NA; d_gene: NA; v_gene: TRBV6-6; j_gene: TRBJ2-7; CDR3nt: TGTGCCAGCAGCCGCCGGGGGACCGCCTCCTACGAGCAGTACTTC; CDR3aa: CASSRRGTASYEQYF
abundance: NA; d_gene: NA; v_gene: TRBV19; j_gene: TRBJ1-2; CDR3nt: TGTGCCAGTAGTATTACGGCCCGAGGTTACACCTTC; CDR3aa: CASSITARGYTF
abundance: NA; d_gene: NA; v_gene: TRBV5-1; j_gene: TRBJ2-3; CDR3nt: TGCGCCAGCAGCCCTGCAGGGGCGACGCAGTATTTT; CDR3aa: CASSPAGATQYF
abundance: NA; d_gene: TRBD1; v_gene: TRBV6-1; j_gene: TRBJ2-5; CDR3nt: TGTGCCAGCAGTGAAGCAGGGGGCCGGGAGACCCAGTACTTC; CDR3aa: CASSEAGGRETQYF
abundance: NA; d_gene: NA; v_gene: TRBV2; j_gene: TRBJ2-7; CDR3nt: TGTGCCAGCAGTGAAGGAAGGGGTTGGGGCTCCTACGAGCAGTACTTC; CDR3aa: CASSEGRGWGSYEQYF
abundance: NA; d_gene: TRBD2; v_gene: TRBV29-1; j_gene: TRBJ2-3; CDR3nt: TGCAGCGGTCGGGCCCGGGGGGCAGATACGCAGTATTTT; CDR3aa: CSGRARGADTQYF
abundance: NA; d_gene: NA; v_gene: TRBV27; j_gene: TRBJ2-3; CDR3nt: TGTGCCAGCAGTCGCGGCCCCACAGATACGCAGTATTTT; CDR3aa: CASSRGPTDTQYF
abundance: NA; d_gene: TRBD1; v_gene: TRBV2; j_gene: TRBJ1-1; CDR3nt: TGTGCCAGCAGTGATGACAGGGGTTACACTGAAGCTTTCTTT; CDR3aa: CASSDDRGYTEAFF
abundance: few; d_gene: NA; v_gene: TRBV4-3; j_gene: TRBJ2-3; CDR3nt: TGCGCCAGCAGCCAAGGGGGCACTAGCACAGATACGCAGTATTTT; CDR3aa: CASSQGGTSTDTQYF
abundance: NA; d_gene: NA; v_gene: TRBV28; j_gene: TRBJ2-7; CDR3nt: TGTGCCAGCTATACCTACGAGCAGTACTTC; CDR3aa: CASYTYEQYF
abundance: few; d_gene: TRBD2; v_gene: TRBV10-1; j_gene: TRBJ2-3; CDR3nt: TGCGCCAGCAGCGACCCCCTCTCTCTAGCGGGAGAGGTCCCAACTAGCACAGATACGCAGTATTTT; CDR3aa: CASSDPLSLAGEVPTSTDTQYF
abundance: NA; d_gene: NA; v_gene: TRBV28; j_gene: TRBJ2-1; CDR3nt: TGTGCCAGCATCCCAGCCCCCAGGGATGAGCAGTTCTTC; CDR3aa: CASIPAPRDEQFF
abundance: NA; d_gene: TRBD2; v_gene: TRBV6-4; j_gene: TRBJ2-7; CDR3nt: TGTGCCAGCAGCCTTCTAGCGGGGGCCCCCTACGAGCAGTACTTC; CDR3aa: CASSLLAGAPYEQYF
abundance: NA; d_gene: TRBD1; v_gene: TRBV5-1; j_gene: TRBJ2-2; CDR3nt: TGCGCCAGCAGTAGGACAGGGGGTTCCACCGGGGAGCTGTTTTTT; CDR3aa: CASSRTGGSTGELFF
abundance: NA; d_gene: NA; v_gene: TRBV28; j_gene: TRBJ1-1; CDR3nt: TGTGCCAGCAGTTTATTGGGGGCCAATGAAGCTTTCTTT; CDR3aa: CASSLLGANEAFF
abundance: NA; d_gene: TRBD2; v_gene: TRBV5-1; j_gene: TRBJ2-7; CDR3nt: TGCGCCAGCAGCTTAGGGACTAGCGCCTACGAGCAGTACTTC; CDR3aa: CASSLGTSAYEQYF
abundance: NA; d_gene: TRBD2; v_gene: TRBV11-1; j_gene: TRBJ2-1; CDR3nt: TGTGCCAGCAGCCCTCGTTTAGCGGGAGGTAAGCAGTTCTTC; CDR3aa: CASSPRLAGGKQFF
abundance: NA; d_gene: NA; v_gene: TRBV18; j_gene: TRBJ1-3; CDR3nt: TGTGCCAGCTCACCACCGCCAAGAGACACCATATATTTT; CDR3aa: CASSPPPRDTIYF
abundance: NA; d_gene: NA; v_gene: TRBV27; j_gene: TRBJ2-6; CDR3nt: TGTGCCAGCAGCGACCCCAGGGCTGGGGCCAACGTCCTGACTTTC; CDR3aa: CASSDPRAGANVLTF
abundance: NA; d_gene: TRBD1; v_gene: TRBV28; j_gene: TRBJ2-3; CDR3nt: TGTGCCAGCAGTTTACCTGGACAGGCTCTTACAGATACGCAGTATTTT; CDR3aa: CASSLPGQALTDTQYF
abundance: NA; d_gene: NA; v_gene: TRBV5-1; j_gene: TRBJ1-3; CDR3nt: TGCGCCAGCAGCAGGAACGGAGAAGACACCATATATTTT; CDR3aa: CASSRNGEDTIYF
abundance: once; d_gene: NA; v_gene: TRBV7-2; j_gene: TRBJ1-2; CDR3nt: TGTGCCAGCAGCCCTCGTGTGGCTCGCTATGGCTACACCTTC; CDR3aa: CASSPRVARYGYTF
abundance: NA; d_gene: NA; v_gene: TRBV30; j_gene: TRBJ2-2; CDR3nt: TGTGCCTGGAGTGATCTCGCGAACACCGGGGAGCTGTTTTTT; CDR3aa: CAWSDLANTGELFF
abundance: NA; d_gene: NA; v_gene: TRBV27; j_gene: TRBJ2-5; CDR3nt: TGTGCCAGCAGTTTATTAGCGGCCCAAGAGACCCAGTACTTC; CDR3aa: CASSLLAAQETQYF
abundance: NA; d_gene: NA; v_gene: TRBV7-9; j_gene: TRBJ1-3; CDR3nt: TGTGCCAGCAGCTTGGGGGGTGGAAACACCATATATTTT; CDR3aa: CASSLGGGNTIYF
abundance: NA; d_gene: NA; v_gene: TRBV28; j_gene: TRBJ1-1; CDR3nt: TGTGCCAGCAGTTTCGGGGGGAACACTGAAGCTTTCTTT; CDR3aa: CASSFGGNTEAFF
abundance: NA; d_gene: NA; v_gene: TRBV2; j_gene: TRBJ1-5; CDR3nt: TGTGCCAGCAGTGAGACACATAGCAATCAGCCCCAGCATTTT; CDR3aa: CASSETHSNQPQHF
abundance: NA; d_gene: TRBD2; v_gene: TRBV4-2; j_gene: TRBJ2-7; CDR3nt: TGTGCCAGCAGCCCAGGACTAGCCCGGGAGGGTGGGCAGTACTTC; CDR3aa: CASSPGLAREGGQYF
abundance: NA; d_gene: NA; v_gene: TRBV28; j_gene: TRBJ2-6; CDR3nt: TGTGCCAGCAGTCGTACTGGGGCCAACGTCCTGACTTTC; CDR3aa: CASSRTGANVLTF
abundance: NA; d_gene: TRBD1; v_gene: TRBV5-4; j_gene: TRBJ2-7; CDR3nt: TGTGCCAGCAGCTTGGGCAGGGGGTCGGGTGAGCAGTACTTC; CDR3aa: CASSLGRGSGEQYF
abundance: NA; d_gene: TRBD1; v_gene: TRBV5-1; j_gene: TRBJ1-4; CDR3nt: TGCGCCAGCAGCGGAACAGGGGCAGTGGGCGAAAAACTGTTTTTT; CDR3aa: CASSGTGAVGEKLFF
abundance: NA; d_gene: NA; v_gene: TRBV7-9; j_gene: TRBJ2-7; CDR3nt: TGTGCCAGCAGCTTTAGCCAGGGAAGGTACGAGCAGTACTTC; CDR3aa: CASSFSQGRYEQYF
abundance: NA; d_gene: TRBD2; v_gene: TRBV11-2; j_gene: TRBJ2-7; CDR3nt: TGTGCCAGCAGCTTAGGACTAGCGGAAAGGGAGTACTTC; CDR3aa: CASSLGLAEREYF
abundance: NA; d_gene: NA; v_gene: TRBV7-2; j_gene: TRBJ2-2; CDR3nt: TGTGCCAGCAGCTTAGCTGCTACGAACACCGGGGAGCTGTTTTTT; CDR3aa: CASSLAATNTGELFF